The 31 T cell receptor beta chains below were found in one sample sequenced in a study of blood T cell repertoires in COVID-19 (dated by TCRdb to the early 2020s). The receptor library was made with the immunoSEQ multiplex PCR assay. Held by TCRdb, this immuneACCESS table contains in-frame sequences only and omits some clones. Under half of the omission traces to an unresolved V gene where checked; the cause of the rest is unknown. Present in this sample are 300,000 to 400,000 clones, approximately 90% of which were seen just once. The ten largest clones add up to roughly a tenth of the sample. Input material: peripheral blood. The receptors here all came from a young man with COVID-19, enrolled during active disease.

Here the CDR3 DNA reads TGTGCCAGCAGTGGACAGGCGCCCACCTACGAGCAGTACTTC. It translates to CASSGQAPTYEQYF. This chain joins TRBV6-2 or TRBV6-3 and TRBJ2-7; TRBD1 aligns across 7 bases. With V trimmed by 5 bases and J by 2 bases, 6 bases remained unmatched. The CDR3 is 14 residues long. The V gene's germline CDR1 is MNHEY and CDR2 SVGEGT.

This chain connects TRBV11-2 to TRBJ2-1; TRBD2 agrees at 8 bases. This CDR3 has 18 amino acids. The germline gives CDR1 SGHAT, CDR2 FQNNGV. V shed 6 bases and J 7 bases; nucleotides not matched to a gene: 20. The CDR3: CASSSLLVELADRNEQFF. DNA for the CDR3: TGTGCCAGCAGTTCACTGCTGGTTGAACTAGCGGATAGGAATGAGCAGTTCTTC. The complete variable domain, with remaining parts taken from reference TRBV11-2 and TRBJ2-1, reads EAGVAQSPRYKIIEKRQSVAFWCNPISGHATLYWYQQILGQGPKLLIQFQNNGVVDDSQLPKDRFSAERLKGVDSTLKIQPAKLEDSAVYLCASSSLLVELADRNEQFFGPGTRLTVL.

This rearrangement joins TRBV18 to TRBJ2-5; 11 nucleotides align to TRBD1. Unmatched junction bases numbered 5, after V lost 6 bases and J lost 5 bases. This CDR3 has 14 residues. The germline gives CDR1 KGHSH, CDR2 LQKENI. CDR3 nucleotide sequence: TGTGCCAGCTCCCTGGACAGGGGGCACGAGACCCAGTACTTC. Amino acids: CASSLDRGHETQYF.

The chain joins TRBV27 to TRBJ2-7; 8 nucleotides line up with TRBD1. J gave up 3 bases and V 6 bases, and 10 bases lay outside the gene matches. CDR1 MNHEY and CDR2 SMNVEV come from the germline V gene (reference sequence). This CDR3 contains 15 residues. Here the CDR3 reads CASRNIRGLFYEQYF. The CDR3 DNA follows: TGTGCCAGCAGGAATATCAGGGGGCTCTTCTACGAGCAGTACTTC.

The chain is built from TRBV6-5 and TRBJ1-1; no clear D. V was clipped by 6 bases and J by 1 base, with 12 bases between them. In germline, CDR1 is MNHEY, CDR2 SVGAGI. There are 14 residues in the CDR3. CDR3 DNA: TGTGCCAGCAGCTACGGAGTGACGAACACTGAAGCTTTCTTT. The encoded protein is CASSYGVTNTEAFF.

The chain joins TRBV24-1 to TRBJ1-5; D might be TRBD1 (5 bases). Trimming left V 3 bases short and J 2 bases short, with 13 bases between. Germline-derived CDR1 and CDR2 are KGHDR and SFDVKD. The CDR3 length is 16 residues. The CDR3 is CATSDPGGFGNQPQHF. The CDR3 DNA sequence: TGTGCCACCAGTGATCCGGGGGGGTTTGGCAATCAGCCCCAGCATTTT.

This clone occurred once. CDR3 loop: CASSIGGQGTDTQYF. The CDR3 DNA reads as TGCGCCAGCAGTATCGGGGGGCAAGGAACAGATACGCAGTATTTT. The V call is TRBV5-1, the J call TRBJ2-3, with D perhaps matching TRBD2 (7 bases). Germline V gives CDR1 SGHRS, CDR2 YFSETQ. The V end lost 5 bases, the J end lost 3 bases, and 16 bases lay between the germline ends. This CDR3 is 15 amino acids long.

The chain links TRBV11-2 to TRBJ1-4; D not certain. The CDR3 runs 12 residues. Trimming removed 3 bases at V and 7 bases at J, with 6 bases between. Germline CDR1 is SGHAT and CDR2 is FQNNGV. As DNA, the CDR3 is TGTGCCAGCAGCTTGACGGGTGAAAAACTGTTTTTT. This gives the protein CASSLTGEKLFF. Together with reference TRBV11-2 and TRBJ1-4, the CDR3 gives the full variable domain: EAGVAQSPRYKIIEKRQSVAFWCNPISGHATLYWYQQILGQGPKLLIQFQNNGVVDDSQLPKDRFSAERLKGVDSTLKIQPAKLEDSAVYLCASSLTGEKLFFGSGTQLSVL.

This chain joins TRBV5-1 and TRBJ1-2; no firm D call. CDR3 length: 15 amino acids. CDR1 is SGHRS, CDR2 YFSETQ, per germline. Deletions cut 2 bases from V and 0 bases from J, with 11 bases between. The CDR3 protein is CASSFVNRANYGYTF. The CDR3 DNA sequence: TGCGCCAGCAGCTTCGTTAATCGAGCTAACTATGGCTACACCTTC. Drawing the rest from reference TRBV5-1 and TRBJ1-2, the complete variable domain is KAGVTQTPRYLIKTRGQQVTLSCSPISGHRSVSWYQQTPGQGLQFLFEYFSETQRNKGNFPGRFSGRQFSNSRSEMNVSTLELGDSALYLCASSFVNRANYGYTFGSGTRLTVV.

This clone was counted only a few times. The V gene is TRBV13, the J gene TRBJ1-4, with 9 bases that match TRBD1. Germline V gene lookup returns CDR1 PRHDT and CDR2 FYEKMQ (reference sequence). Trimming removed 6 bases from V and 6 bases from J; junction bases left unmatched: 2. CDR3 length equals 13 residues. CDR3 nucleotide sequence: TGTGCCAGCAGACGGGACAGGGATGAAAAACTGTTTTTT. It specifies CASRRDRDEKLFF.

In its sample, this clone was seen a few times. The chain couples TRBV2 to TRBJ2-7; D is undetermined. The CDR3 has 14 amino acids. Trimming removed 7 bases at V and 3 bases at J, with 16 bases between. Germline V gives CDR1 SNHLY, CDR2 FYNNEI. This chain's CDR3 is CASKLPRSVYEQYF. DNA for the CDR3: TGTGCCAGCAAACTACCTCGGTCCGTCTACGAGCAGTACTTC. The full variable domain, completed using reference TRBV2 and TRBJ2-7, is EPEVTQTPSHQVTQMGQEVILRCVPISNHLYFYWYRQILGQKVEFLVSFYNNEISEKSEIFDDQFSVERPDGSNFTLKIRSTKLEDSAMYFCASKLPRSVYEQYFGPGTRLTVT.

The rearrangement links TRBV7-9 to TRBJ2-1; 10 bases align to TRBD2. Germline V CDR1 and CDR2: SEHNR, FQNEAQ (reference sequence). The V gene end was trimmed by 7 bases and the J gene end by 4 bases; junction bases not matched to a gene: 4. The CDR3 length is 14 residues. CDR3 protein: CASTSGGEYNEQFF. CDR3 in DNA: TGTGCCAGCACTAGCGGGGGAGAATACAATGAGCAGTTCTTC.

This clone showed up just once. The V gene is TRBV24-1, the J gene TRBJ2-3, with 7 bases aligning to TRBD1. Germline V CDR1 and CDR2: KGHDR, SFDVKD. The CDR3 contains 14 residues. The V gene end was trimmed by 3 bases and the J gene end by 5 bases; junction bases not matched to a gene: 4. The CDR3, as DNA: TGTGCCACCAGTGATGGCTGGGACAGAGATACGCAGTATTTT. This translates into CATSDGWDRDTQYF.

The chain carries TRBV6-5 and TRBJ1-2; D perhaps matches TRBD1 (6 bases). The V end lost 4 bases, the J end lost 2 bases, and 11 bases lay between the germline ends. This CDR3 has 14 amino acids. Germline-derived CDR1 and CDR2 are MNHEY and SVGAGI. The CDR3 here is CASSSTQGNYGYTF. CDR3 bases: TGTGCCAGCAGTTCCACACAGGGCAACTATGGCTACACCTTC.

The rearrangement links TRBV3-1 (or the pseudogene TRBV3-2) to TRBJ1-2; TRBD1 aligns across 9 bases. The J segment lost 6 bases and the V segment lost 2 bases, leaving 10 bases of the junction unmatched. Germline assignment: CDR1 LGHDT and CDR2 YNNKEL (reference sequence). This CDR3 is 16 amino acids long. As DNA, the CDR3 is TGTGCCAGCAGCCAACTTAGTCCGGGACAGGGACATGGCTACACCTTC. Protein: CASSQLSPGQGHGYTF.

This clone was seen only once. This CDR3 is CASSQSPGQGNYGYTF. In nucleotides, the CDR3 is TGCGCCAGCAGCCAATCTCCGGGACAGGGAAACTATGGCTACACCTTC. The chain uses TRBV4-1 and TRBJ1-2; TRBD1 matches 9 bases. The CDR3 loop spans 16 amino acids. Losses at the gene ends were 2 bases for V and 2 bases for J; bases not matched to a gene: 6. Germline CDR1 is MGHRA and CDR2 is YSYEKL.

The J gene is TRBJ1-1, the V gene TRBV3-1 (or the pseudogene TRBV3-2), with TRBD1 matching 7 bases. The junction had 6 bases not matched to a gene; V was cut back by 2 bases and J by 6 bases. The V gene's germline CDR1 is LGHDT and CDR2 YNNKEL (reference sequence). The CDR3 runs to 14 residues. The CDR3 region is CASSQRKDRAEAFF. The CDR3 coding sequence is TGTGCCAGCAGCCAAAGGAAAGACAGGGCTGAAGCTTTCTTT.

The gene calls are TRBV7-3 and TRBJ2-5, with 7 bases matching TRBD1. CDR3 length equals 15 residues. In germline, CDR1 is SGHTA, CDR2 FQGTGA. V lost 5 bases to trimming and J lost 3 bases; unmatched junction nucleotides: 9. The CDR3 coding sequence is TGTGCCAGCAGCACACAACCCGGGACAGAAGAGACCCAGTACTTC. Protein product: CASSTQPGTEETQYF.

V and J are TRBV7-2 and TRBJ2-7; 11 nucleotides line up with TRBD2. The germline gives CDR1 SGHTA, CDR2 FQGNSA. The CDR3 extends over 15 amino acids. V shed 5 bases and J 6 bases; nucleotides not matched to a gene: 9. The CDR3 sequence: CASSPVAGGPFEQYF. In nucleotides, the CDR3 is TGTGCCAGCAGCCCAGTAGCGGGGGGGCCTTTCGAGCAGTACTTC.

The V gene is TRBV15, the J gene TRBJ2-1, with 7 positions matching TRBD1. After removal of 5 bases from V and 7 bases from J, the junction contained 14 bases not matched to a gene. This CDR3 has 16 amino acids. The germline gives CDR1 LNHNV, CDR2 YYDKDF (reference sequence). CDR3 loop: CATSGWGRQGGNEQFF. The CDR3 nucleotides read TGTGCCACCAGCGGGTGGGGCCGACAGGGTGGGAATGAGCAGTTCTTC.

CDR3 region: CASSLIGVFNEKLFF. CDR3 bases: TGTGCCAGCAGCTTAATAGGGGTTTTTAATGAAAAACTGTTTTTT. The gene calls are TRBV7-9 and TRBJ1-4; possible D gene TRBD1, 5 bases. V lost 2 bases to trimming and J lost 4 bases, with 11 bases between them. Germline values: CDR1 SEHNR, CDR2 FQNEAQ (reference sequence). This CDR3 contains 15 residues.

This chain links TRBV6-5 with TRBJ1-2; D is perhaps TRBD1 (6 bases). Per germline, CDR1 MNHEY and CDR2 SVGAGI. Trimming stripped 6 bases from V and 0 bases from J, with 8 bases between. This CDR3 is 13 amino acids long. DNA for the CDR3: TGTGCCAGCAGACGGACAGCTAACTATGGCTACACCTTC. Protein sequence: CASRRTANYGYTF.

The chain uses TRBV6-5 and TRBJ1-5; 10 bases align to TRBD1. Germline CDR1 is MNHEY and CDR2 is SVGAGI. This CDR3 spans 15 amino acids. V lost 8 bases, J lost 4 bases, and 8 bases stayed unmatched. The chain's CDR3 is CASVRDRGENQPQHF. In DNA, the CDR3 is TGTGCCAGCGTCCGGGACAGGGGAGAAAATCAGCCCCAGCATTTT.

This sequence joins TRBV27 and TRBJ1-4; D is uncertain. The CDR3 spans 14 residues. Trimming shortened V by 3 bases and J by 0 bases, and 5 bases separated the two germline ends. Germline loops: CDR1 MNHEY, CDR2 SMNVEV (reference sequence). CDR3 nucleotides: TGTGCCAGCAGTTTCACAGCAACTAATGAAAAACTGTTTTTT. This codes for CASSFTATNEKLFF.

This chain uses TRBV28 with TRBJ1-5; TRBD1 matches at 10 bases. The V segment lost 5 bases and the J segment 3 bases; nucleotides outside the gene matches: 4. CDR1 and CDR2 from the germline V gene are MDHEN and SYDVKM. The CDR3 spans 15 residues. The CDR3 region is CASSPGQGFNQPQHF. CDR3 DNA sequence: TGTGCCAGCAGTCCGGGACAGGGGTTCAATCAGCCCCAGCATTTT.

The CDR3 loop is CASSQDTGQGGYEQYF. CDR3 coding DNA: TGCGCCAGCAGCCAAGATACAGGACAGGGTGGCTACGAGCAGTACTTC. This sequence joins TRBV4-3 and TRBJ2-7, with 8 bases that match TRBD1. This CDR3 is built from 16 residues. Germline V lookup: CDR1 LGHNA, CDR2 YSLEER. The V gene end was trimmed by 0 bases and the J gene end by 3 bases; junction bases not matched to a gene: 7.

This chain links TRBV20-1 with TRBJ2-5, with TRBD1 matching over 7 bases. The germline gives CDR1 DFQATT, CDR2 SNEGSKA (reference sequence). J gave up 5 bases and V 3 bases, and 6 bases lay outside the gene matches. CDR3 length: 13 amino acids. Written as DNA, the CDR3 is TGCAGTGCTAGTGGACAGGACGGGGAGACCCAGTACTTC. Protein sequence: CSASGQDGETQYF.

The rearrangement uses TRBV2 and TRBJ1-6, with TRBD1 matching over 7 bases. Germline V lookup: CDR1 SNHLY, CDR2 FYNNEI. J was trimmed by 7 bases and V by 7 bases; bases with no gene match: 10. CDR3 size: 15 residues. The CDR3, as DNA: TGTGCCAGCAACGAACAACAGGGGAGGAATTCACCCCTCCACTTT. This codes for CASNEQQGRNSPLHF.

The chain couples TRBV28 to TRBJ2-7, with D unresolved. There are 11 residues in the CDR3. The ends were cut back, 5 bases at V and 6 bases at J, with 8 bases in the middle. Germline CDR1 MDHEN, CDR2 SYDVKM. CDR3 sequence: CASSASGEQYF. DNA of the CDR3: TGTGCCAGCAGTGCATCCGGCGAGCAGTACTTC.

The chain carries TRBV9 and TRBJ1-1, with a tentative D call TRBD1 (6 bases). In germline, CDR1 is SGDLS, CDR2 YYNGEE. Trimming removed 3 bases from V and 1 base from J, with 10 bases in between. The CDR3 length is 14 residues. CDR3 protein: CASSAQGWNTEAFF. In DNA, the CDR3 is TGTGCCAGCAGCGCACAGGGTTGGAACACTGAAGCTTTCTTT. Using reference TRBV9 and TRBJ1-1 for the parts outside the CDR3, the full variable domain is DSGVTQTPKHLITATGQRVTLRCSPRSGDLSVYWYQQSLDQGLQFLIQYYNGEERAKGNILERFSAQQFPDLHSELNLSSLELGDSALYFCASSAQGWNTEAFFGQGTRLTVV.

The chain links TRBV12-3 or TRBV12-4 to TRBJ2-5, with TRBD1 matching 7 bases. The trim removed 5 bases at V and 9 bases at J, leaving 9 bases unmatched. This CDR3 contains 13 residues. CDR3 sequence (DNA): TGTGCCAGCAGTGCCTACGACAGGGCGCCCCAGTACTTC. Protein product: CASSAYDRAPQYF.